This note documents a single TCR beta chain sequence. Its antigen remains unidentified. The data belong to a study of OX40 agonist ivuxolimab in advanced cancers. Background on the study: In three patients, partial responses were observed, one with hepatocellular carcinoma and two with cutaneous melanoma.

Sequenced by immunoSEQ multiplex PCR; TCRdb stores in-frame clones only, minus some. The profile shows over 80,000 clones, around 90% of them singletons. CDR3 length: 15 residues. Germline values: CDR1 MDHEN, CDR2 SYDVKM. Trimming cost V 1 base and J 7 bases; bases outside gene matches: 7. General study results and limits: CD4+ and CD8+ blood T cells expanded clonally by week 6 at 0.1 to 3.0 mg/kg. Expanded clones were, on average, more numerous in CD8+ T cells than in CD4+.

The chain recombines TRBV28 with TRBJ2-1; 7 bases align to TRBD2. This clonotype was obtained from an adult with an advanced solid tumor such as melanoma, head and neck, liver or kidney cancer. The source material was CD4+ or CD8+ T cells sorted from blood, sampled in a trial of the OX40 agonist ivuxolimab. The CDR3 region is CASSLSSGGLNEQFF. CDR3 coding DNA: TGTGCCAGCAGTTTATCTTCGGGGGGACTTAATGAGCAGTTCTTC.